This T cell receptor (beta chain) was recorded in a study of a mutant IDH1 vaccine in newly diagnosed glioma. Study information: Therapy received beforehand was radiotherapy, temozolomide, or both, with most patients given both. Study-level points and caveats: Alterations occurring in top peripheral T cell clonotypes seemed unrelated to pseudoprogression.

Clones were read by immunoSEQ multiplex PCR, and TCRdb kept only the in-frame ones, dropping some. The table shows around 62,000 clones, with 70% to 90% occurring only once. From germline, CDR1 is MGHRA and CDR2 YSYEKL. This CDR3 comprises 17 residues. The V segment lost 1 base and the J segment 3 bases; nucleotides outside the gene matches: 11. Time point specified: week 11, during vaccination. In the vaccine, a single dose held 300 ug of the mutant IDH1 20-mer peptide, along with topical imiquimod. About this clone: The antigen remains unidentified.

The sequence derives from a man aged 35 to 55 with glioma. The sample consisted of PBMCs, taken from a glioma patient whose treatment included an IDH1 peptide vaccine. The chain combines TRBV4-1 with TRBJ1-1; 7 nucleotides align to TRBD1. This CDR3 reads CASSQVQGLPSDTEAFF. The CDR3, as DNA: TGCGCCAGCAGCCAAGTACAGGGGCTTCCCTCTGACACTGAAGCTTTCTTT.